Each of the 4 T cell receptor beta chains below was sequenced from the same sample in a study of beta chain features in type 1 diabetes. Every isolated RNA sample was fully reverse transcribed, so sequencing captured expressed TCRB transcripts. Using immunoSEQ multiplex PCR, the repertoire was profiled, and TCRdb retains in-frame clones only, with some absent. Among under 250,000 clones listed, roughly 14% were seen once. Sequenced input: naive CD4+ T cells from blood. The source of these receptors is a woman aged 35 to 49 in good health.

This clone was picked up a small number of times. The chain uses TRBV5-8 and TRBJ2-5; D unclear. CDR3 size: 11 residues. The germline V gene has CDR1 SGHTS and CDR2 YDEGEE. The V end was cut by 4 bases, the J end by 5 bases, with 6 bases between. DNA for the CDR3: TGTGCCAGCAGCCCGAGGGAGACCCAGTACTTC. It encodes CASSPRETQYF.

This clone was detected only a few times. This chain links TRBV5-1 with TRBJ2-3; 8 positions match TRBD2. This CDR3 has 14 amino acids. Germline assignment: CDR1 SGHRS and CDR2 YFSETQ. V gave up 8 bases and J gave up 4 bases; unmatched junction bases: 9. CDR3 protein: CASRPLRGADTQYF. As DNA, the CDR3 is TGCGCCAGTCGGCCCCTGCGGGGGGCAGATACGCAGTATTTT.

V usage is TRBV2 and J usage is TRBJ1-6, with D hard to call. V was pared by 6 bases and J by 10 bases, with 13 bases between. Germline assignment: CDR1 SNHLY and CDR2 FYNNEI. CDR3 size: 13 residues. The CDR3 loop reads CASSRGVGSPLHF. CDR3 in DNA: TGTGCCAGCAGCCGCGGGGTTGGCTCACCCCTCCACTTT. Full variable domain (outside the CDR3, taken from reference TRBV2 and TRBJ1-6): EPEVTQTPSHQVTQMGQEVILRCVPISNHLYFYWYRQILGQKVEFLVSFYNNEISEKSEIFDDQFSVERPDGSNFTLKIRSTKLEDSAMYFCASSRGVGSPLHFGNGTRLTVT.

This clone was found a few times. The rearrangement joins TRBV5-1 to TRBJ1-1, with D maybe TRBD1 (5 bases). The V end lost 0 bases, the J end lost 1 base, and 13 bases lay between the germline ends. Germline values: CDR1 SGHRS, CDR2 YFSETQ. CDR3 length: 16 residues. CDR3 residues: CASSLGPSGPNTEAFF. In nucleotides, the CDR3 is TGCGCCAGCAGCTTGGGCCCCTCAGGGCCGAACACTGAAGCTTTCTTT.